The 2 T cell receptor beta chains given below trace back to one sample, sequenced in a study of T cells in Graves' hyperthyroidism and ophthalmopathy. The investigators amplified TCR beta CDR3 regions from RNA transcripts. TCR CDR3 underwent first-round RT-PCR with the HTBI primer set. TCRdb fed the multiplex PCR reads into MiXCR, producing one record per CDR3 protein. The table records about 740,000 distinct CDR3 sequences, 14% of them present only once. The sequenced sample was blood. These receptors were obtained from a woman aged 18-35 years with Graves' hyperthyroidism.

The CDR3 loop is CATSETSSDNSYNEQFF. The CDR3 nucleotides are TGTGCCACCAGTGAGACTAGCAGCGACAACTCCTACAATGAGCAGTTCTTC. The chain joins TRBV24-1 to TRBJ2-1; the match to TRBD2 covers 7 bases. CDR1 KGHDR and CDR2 SFDVKD come from the germline V gene. V shed 4 bases, J shed 0 bases, and the junction held 8 bases outside the gene matches. The CDR3 sequence is 17 residues long.

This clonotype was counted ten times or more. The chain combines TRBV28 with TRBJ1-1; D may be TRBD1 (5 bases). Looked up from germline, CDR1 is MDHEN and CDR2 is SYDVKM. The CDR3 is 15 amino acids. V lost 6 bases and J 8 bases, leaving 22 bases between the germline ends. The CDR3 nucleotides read TGTGCCAGCAGGCCCAACAGGATAGGGTACGGGGAAGCTTTCTTT. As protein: CASRPNRIGYGEAFF. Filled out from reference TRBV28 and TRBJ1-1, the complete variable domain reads DVKVTQSSRYLVKRTGEKVFLECVQDMDHENMFWYRQDPGLGLRLIYFSYDVKMKEKGDIPEGYSVSREKKERFSLILESASTNQTSMYLCASRPNRIGYGEAFFGQGTRLTVV.